This entry is about one T cell receptor beta chain. Its antigen is not known. This sample was included in a study of cytomegalovirus exposure and HLA in healthy donors. Study-wide results and limits: Common viral pathogens were later found to be apparently linked to several of the most significant clusters. In an earlier analysis, in several hundred donors, most V segments appeared productive either ~90% or ~30% of the time. A cluster of highly shared sequence variants was likely a sequencing artifact.

The PCR used 60 Vbeta and 13 Jbeta primers. In the original analysis: There were about 80 million unique TCR beta chains by a later count, and around 10 million of them were shared. Some clones are missing from TCRdb's copy, which holds only in-frame ones; the method was immunoSEQ multiplex PCR. That table furnishes V, J and clone size, whereas the DNA furnished D and trimming. Here the sample spans tens of thousands of clones, 81% being singletons. The CDR3 has 16 amino acids. V gave up 5 bases and J gave up 5 bases; unmatched junction bases: 5. Germline V gene lookup returns CDR1 SEHNR and CDR2 FQNEAQ (reference sequence).

The sample was PBMCs. The chain links TRBV7-9 to TRBJ2-1; 14 bases agree with TRBD2. The sequence derives from a human donor in good health. CDR3 sequence reads: CASSIGTSGRHNEQFF. DNA for the CDR3: TGTGCCAGCAGCATAGGGACTAGCGGGAGACACAATGAGCAGTTCTTC.